One and the same sample provided the 29 T cell receptor beta chains below, sequenced in a study of CD8+CD57+ T cells in acquired aplastic anemia. It was patients with CD8+CD57+ cell expansion by flow cytometry who were chosen for sequencing. Profiling that covered TCR beta VDJ and CDR3 relied on genomic DNA as its template. TCRdb called the reads again in MiXCR, with one record for every CDR3 protein. Seen here are about 150,000 distinct CDR3 sequences, over 50% observed once, and the top ten hold 12%. Sample: sorted CD4+, CD8+, or CD8+CD57+ T cells (not recorded which) from PBMCs. Receptors originate from a human donor with aplastic anemia.

Ten or more counts support this clonotype. The chain uses TRBV9 and TRBJ2-1, with 7 bases lining up with TRBD2. The CDR3 length is 12 residues. V gave up 0 bases and J gave up 10 bases; unmatched junction bases: 1. The germline CDR1 and CDR2 sequences are SGDLS and YYNGEE. For the CDR3, the DNA is TGTGCCAGCAGCGTAGGGGGAGGGGAGCAGTTCTTC. This translates into CASSVGGGEQFF.

In this sample, this clonotype turned up a few times. The chain combines TRBV10-3 with TRBJ2-7, with 8 bases matching TRBD2. J was trimmed by 6 bases and V by 6 bases; bases with no gene match: 13. Germline assignment: CDR1 ENHRY and CDR2 SYGVKD. CDR3 length: 15 residues. This chain's CDR3 is CAIRKTSAASSEQYF. The CDR3 bases are TGTGCCATCAGAAAGACTAGCGCGGCCTCTTCCGAGCAGTACTTC.

This rearrangement joins TRBV6-5 to TRBJ1-6; no definite D call. CDR1 and CDR2 (germline): MNHEY, SVGAGI. Trimming removed 7 bases at V and 14 bases at J, with 3 bases between. The CDR3 runs to 8 residues. The CDR3 spells CASTALHF. The CDR3 region has the DNA TGTGCCAGCACGGCCCTCCACTTT.

The chain carries TRBV10-1 and TRBJ1-2; 12 bases fit TRBD1. Germline V CDR1 and CDR2: WNHNN, SYGVQD (reference sequence). J lost 8 bases, V lost 4 bases, and 8 bases had no gene match. The CDR3 runs 15 residues. The CDR3 region has the DNA TGCGCCAGCAGTGCCGGAGGGACAGGGGGCGAGGGCTACACCTTC. Translation gives CASSAGGTGGEGYTF.

The chain carries TRBV6-2 or TRBV6-3 and TRBJ2-3; TRBD2 might be the D (5 bases). Germline V lookup: CDR1 MNHEY, CDR2 SVGEGT. V lost 5 bases, J lost 6 bases, and 15 bases lay in between. This CDR3 region has 14 residues. Here the CDR3 DNA reads TGTGCCAGCAGTGACGGGGTTAGCTCGGATACGCAGTATTTT. Translating gives CASSDGVSSDTQYF.

This chain uses TRBV6-1 with TRBJ1-1; D is unclear. CDR3 length: 13 amino acids. The ends were cut back, 6 bases at V and 4 bases at J, with 12 bases in the middle. Germline loops: CDR1 MNHNS, CDR2 SASEGT. Here the CDR3 DNA reads TGTGCCAGCAGCACGAGGTCAGCCACTGAAGCTTTCTTT. Its protein product is CASSTRSATEAFF.

The V gene is TRBV7-2, the J gene TRBJ2-3; 8 bases agree with TRBD2. The ends lost 5 bases at V and 0 bases at J; junction bases unmatched: 1. The CDR3 runs 14 residues. Germline V CDR1 and CDR2: SGHTA, FQGNSA. CDR3 sequence: CASSPSGSTDTQYF. The DNA of the CDR3 is TGTGCCAGCAGCCCTAGCGGGAGCACAGATACGCAGTATTTT. Full variable domain (rest looked up from reference TRBV7-2 and TRBJ2-3): GAGVSQSPSNKVTEKGKDVELRCDPISGHTALYWYRQSLGQGLEFLIYFQGNSAPDKSGLPSDRFSAERTGGSVSTLTIQRTQQEDSAVYLCASSPSGSTDTQYFGPGTRLTVL.

This clonotype was found a few times. The chain couples TRBV15 to TRBJ2-7; 12 nucleotides agree with TRBD1. The CDR3 is made up of 14 amino acids. Losses at the gene ends were 3 bases for V and 5 bases for J; bases not matched to a gene: 2. CDR1 is LNHNV and CDR2 is YYDKDF in the germline V gene (reference sequence). The CDR3 bases are TGTGCCACCAGCAGTGGGACAGGGGGCGACGAGCAGTACTTC. Translated, it gives CATSSGTGGDEQYF.

This clonotype appeared many times. The chain links TRBV6-6 to TRBJ1-5, with D possibly TRBD1 on 5 matching bases. Germline V gene lookup returns CDR1 MNHNY and CDR2 SVGAGI (reference sequence). V lost 2 bases and J 7 bases, leaving 15 bases between the germline ends. The CDR3 is 15 amino acids. CDR3 nucleotides: TGTGCCAGCAGTTACCCTGGGGACCACAGGCAGCCCCAGCATTTT. Translating gives CASSYPGDHRQPQHF.

This clonotype showed up many times. The chain combines TRBV13 with TRBJ2-1, with D unresolved. This CDR3 comprises 15 residues. The germline CDR1 and CDR2 sequences are PRHDT and FYEKMQ (reference sequence). Trimming pared 5 bases from V and 0 bases from J, leaving 11 bases between. The CDR3 region is CASSRHQSSYNEQFF. DNA for the CDR3: TGTGCCAGCAGCCGACACCAGAGCTCCTACAATGAGCAGTTCTTC.

Remarks on this clonotype: Its ends do not fully match the called genes, so a read error is possible. The chain couples TRBV29-1 to TRBJ2-1; no reliable D call. The CDR3 spans 10 residues. Germline CDR1 and CDR2: SQVTM and ANQGSEA. The CDR3 DNA follows: TGCAGCGCCGTTTACAATGAGCAGTTTTTC. This gives the protein CSAVYNEQFF.

Regarding this clonotype: Its ends do not fully match the called genes, so a read error is possible. This chain connects TRBV10-1 to TRBJ2-7; D remains ambiguous. Germline V gene lookup returns CDR1 WNHNN and CDR2 SYGVQD (reference sequence). This CDR3 has 15 amino acids. The CDR3 DNA is TGCGCCAGCAGTGAGTCGGGAATCTCAGCCTACGAGCAGTGCTTC. Protein product: CASSESGISAYEQCF.

The CDR3 reads CATSDWDKYNEQFF. The DNA of the CDR3 is TGTGCCACCAGTGATTGGGACAAGTACAATGAGCAGTTCTTC. V gene TRBV24-1 combines with J gene TRBJ2-1; D perhaps matches TRBD1 (6 bases). The germline V gene has CDR1 KGHDR and CDR2 SFDVKD. The CDR3 contains 14 residues. V lost 2 bases and J 4 bases, leaving 8 bases between the germline ends.

The chain uses TRBV29-1 and TRBJ2-1; D is possibly TRBD2 (5 bases). The CDR3 runs 15 residues. Germline assignment: CDR1 SQVTM and CDR2 ANQGSEA. V was clipped by 2 bases and J by 3 bases, with 14 bases between them. The CDR3 DNA is TGCAGCGTTGAATTCATCTCCGGGGTCTACAATGAGCAGTTCTTC. This encodes CSVEFISGVYNEQFF.

This clonotype was recorded many times. The chain couples TRBV6-1 to TRBJ2-2, with D possibly matching TRBD2 (6 bases). The V end lost 7 bases, the J end lost 3 bases, and 12 bases lay between the germline ends. The length of the CDR3 is 14 residues. The V gene's germline CDR1 is MNHNS and CDR2 SASEGT. CDR3 in DNA: TGTGCCAGCATCGCCGGGGACTACACCGGGGAGCTGTTTTTT. This gives the protein CASIAGDYTGELFF.

This rearrangement joins TRBV3-1 to TRBJ2-2, with D hard to call. The ends were cut back, 3 bases at V and 6 bases at J, with 8 bases in the middle. The germline V gene has CDR1 LGHDT and CDR2 YNNKEL (reference sequence). This CDR3 contains 13 residues. The CDR3 DNA follows: TGTGCCAGCAGCCATGAGTGGCCCGGGGAGCTGTTTTTT. This gives the protein CASSHEWPGELFF.

As to this clonotype: A clone one base away is much larger, so this may be a read error. The chain uses TRBV9 and TRBJ1-4; D remains unclear. Germline V CDR1 and CDR2: SGDLS, YYNGEE. The ends were cut back, 0 bases at V and 3 bases at J, with 9 bases in the middle. The CDR3 contains 15 residues. This CDR3 is CASSVGAAANEKLFF. In nucleotides, the CDR3 is TGTGCCAGCAGCGTAGGGGCAGCAGCTAATGAAAAACTGTTTTTT.

A single count supports this clonotype. The chain's CDR3 is CSALNDRGHEQYF. The DNA for the CDR3 is TGCAGTGCTCTAAATGACAGGGGCCACGAGCAGTACTTC. The chain couples TRBV20-1 to TRBJ2-7; TRBD1 agrees at 8 bases. This CDR3 comprises 13 residues. Losses at the gene ends were 5 bases for V and 5 bases for J; bases not matched to a gene: 8. Germline V CDR1 and CDR2: DFQATT, SNEGSKA (reference sequence).

In regard to this clonotype: This sequence may be a read error, since a much larger clone differs from it by one base. The chain employs TRBV6-1 and TRBJ2-7, with D perhaps assigned TRBD1 or TRBD2 (5 bases each). Trimming pared 3 bases from V and 5 bases from J, leaving 11 bases between. CDR1 and CDR2 from the germline V gene are MNHNS and SASEGT. The CDR3 loop spans 13 amino acids. This CDR3 reads CASSDMGVHEQYF. As DNA, the CDR3 is TGTGCCAGCAGTGACATGGGGGTCCACGAGCAGTACTTC.

The chain carries TRBV15 and TRBJ1-2; maybe TRBD1 (6 bases). CDR1 is LNHNV, CDR2 YYDKDF, per germline (reference sequence). This CDR3 has 14 amino acids. V was trimmed by 3 bases and J by 4 bases, leaving 12 bases between them. This CDR3 reads CATSSRQDSYGYTF. CDR3 DNA sequence: TGTGCCACCAGCAGTAGACAGGATTCCTATGGCTACACCTTC.

The chain joins TRBV7-3 to TRBJ2-3, with D uncertain. Looked up from germline, CDR1 is SGHTA and CDR2 is FQGTGA. V was trimmed by 2 bases and J by 5 bases, leaving 8 bases between them. The CDR3 is 13 residues long. CDR3 DNA sequence: TGTGCCAGCAGCTTAGGCCCCGGAGATACGCAGTATTTT. Its translation: CASSLGPGDTQYF. The full variable domain, rest sourced from reference TRBV7-3 and TRBJ2-3, is GAGVSQTPSNKVTEKGKYVELRCDPISGHTALYWYRQSLGQGPEFLIYFQGTGAADDSGLPNDRFFAVRPEGSVSTLKIQRTERGDSAVYLCASSLGPGDTQYFGPGTRLTVL.

The CDR3 region has the DNA TGTGCCAGCAGCTTTGGACTGAGCACAGATACGCAGTATTTT. Amino acids: CASSFGLSTDTQYF. The rearrangement uses TRBV7-3 and TRBJ2-3; the D gene is possibly TRBD2 (5 bases). Trimming shortened V by 3 bases and J by 0 bases, and 7 bases separated the two germline ends. The CDR3 is 14 amino acids. In germline, CDR1 is SGHTA, CDR2 FQGTGA.

This clonotype was seen ten or more times. This chain joins TRBV20-1 and TRBJ2-7; TRBD1 matches 9 bases. V shed 3 bases and J 7 bases; nucleotides not matched to a gene: 10. Germline-derived CDR1 and CDR2 are DFQATT and SNEGSKA (reference sequence). CDR3 length: 14 residues. CDR3: CSARDRDREGEQYF. The CDR3 DNA follows: TGCAGTGCTAGGGACCGGGACAGGGAGGGGGAGCAGTACTTC.

This clonotype was counted once. At one end the junction does not follow the germline gene, possibly because of a read error. V usage is TRBV6-5 and J usage is TRBJ1-2; D not resolved. Germline V lookup: CDR1 MNHEY, CDR2 SVGAGI. There are 13 residues in the CDR3. The CDR3 sequence: CASSFGETDGYAF. The DNA for the CDR3 is TGTGCCAGCAGTTTCGGGGAGACCGATGGCTACGCCTTC.

This clonotype has only one observation. The chain uses TRBV15 and TRBJ2-2, with 8 bases lining up with TRBD2. The CDR3 is made up of 16 amino acids. Germline V gene lookup returns CDR1 LNHNV and CDR2 YYDKDF (reference sequence). The J segment lost 8 bases and the V segment lost 1 base, leaving 9 bases of the junction unmatched. CDR3: CATSRGGRTYQGELFF. CDR3 nucleotide sequence: TGTGCCACCAGCAGAGGCGGGAGGACCTACCAGGGGGAGCTGTTTTTT.

This clonotype was observed many times. The genes are TRBV7-9 and TRBJ1-4; 8 bases map to TRBD1. Unmatched junction bases numbered 5, after V lost 1 base and J lost 10 bases. CDR3 length: 14 residues. In germline, CDR1 is SEHNR, CDR2 FQNEAQ (reference sequence). In DNA, the CDR3 is TGTGCCAGCAGCTTAGAGGACAGGGAAAGAAAACTGTTTTTT. It yields the protein CASSLEDRERKLFF.

The genes are TRBV13 and TRBJ2-7; D remains ambiguous. Trimming took off 5 bases at V and 3 bases at J, with 11 bases between the two ends. The CDR3 totals 13 residues. Germline V lookup: CDR1 PRHDT, CDR2 FYEKMQ (reference sequence). Written as DNA, the CDR3 is TGTGCCAGCAGCAGTCACGATCTCTACGAGCAGTACTTC. Residues: CASSSHDLYEQYF.

This clonotype has at least ten counts. The chain carries TRBV5-6 and TRBJ2-1; TRBD2 aligns across 14 bases. Looked up from germline, CDR1 is SGHDT and CDR2 is YYEEEE. This CDR3 region has 16 residues. Germline trimming cut 4 bases from V and 7 bases from J; bases unmatched to any gene: 7. This chain's CDR3 is CASSPAGTSGGNEQFF. The DNA of the CDR3 is TGTGCCAGCAGCCCGGCCGGGACTAGCGGGGGAAATGAGCAGTTCTTC.

Details on this clonotype: This may come from a read error, since a much larger clone is one base off. As the CDR3 is not closed by the conserved phenylalanine or tryptophan, this likely results from a read error. V and J are TRBV11-3 and TRBJ2-2; perhaps TRBD1 as D (7 bases). V was shortened by 4 bases and J by 8 bases, with 17 bases between the two germline ends. The CDR3 contains 15 residues. CDR1 is SGHNT, CDR2 YENEEA, per germline. The CDR3 region is CASSSYRGGLGELFL. CDR3 DNA: TGTGCCAGCAGCTCATACAGGGGAGGCTTGGGGGAGCTGTTTCTT.